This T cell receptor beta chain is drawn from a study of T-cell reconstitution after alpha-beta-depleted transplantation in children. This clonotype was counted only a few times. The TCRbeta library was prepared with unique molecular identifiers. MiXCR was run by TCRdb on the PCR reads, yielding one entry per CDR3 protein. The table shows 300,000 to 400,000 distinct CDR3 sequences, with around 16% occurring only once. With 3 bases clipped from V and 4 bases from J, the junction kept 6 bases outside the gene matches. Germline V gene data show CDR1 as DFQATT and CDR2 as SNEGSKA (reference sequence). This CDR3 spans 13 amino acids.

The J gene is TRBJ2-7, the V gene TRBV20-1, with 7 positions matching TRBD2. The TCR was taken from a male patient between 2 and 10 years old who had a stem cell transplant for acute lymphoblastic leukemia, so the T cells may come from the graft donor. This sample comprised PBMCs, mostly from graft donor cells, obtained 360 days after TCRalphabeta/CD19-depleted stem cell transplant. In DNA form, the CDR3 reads TGCAGTGCTAGGGGCGGGGGACTATACGAGCAGTACTTC. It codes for CSARGGGLYEQYF.